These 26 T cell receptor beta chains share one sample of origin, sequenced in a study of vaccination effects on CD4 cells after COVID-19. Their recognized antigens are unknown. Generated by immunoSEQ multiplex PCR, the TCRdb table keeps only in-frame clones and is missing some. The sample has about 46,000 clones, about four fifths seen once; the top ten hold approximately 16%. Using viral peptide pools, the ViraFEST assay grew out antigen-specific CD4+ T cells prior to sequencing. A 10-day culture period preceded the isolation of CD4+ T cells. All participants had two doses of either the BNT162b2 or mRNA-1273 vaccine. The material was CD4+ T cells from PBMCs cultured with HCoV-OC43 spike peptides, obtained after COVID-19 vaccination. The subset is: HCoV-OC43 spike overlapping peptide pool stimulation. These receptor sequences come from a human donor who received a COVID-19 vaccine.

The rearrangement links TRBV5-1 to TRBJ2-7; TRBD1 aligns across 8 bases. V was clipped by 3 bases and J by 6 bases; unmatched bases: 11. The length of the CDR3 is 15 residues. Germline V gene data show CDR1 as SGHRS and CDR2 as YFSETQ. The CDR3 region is CASSSAQIQGAEQYF. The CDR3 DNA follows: TGCGCCAGCAGCTCCGCACAAATTCAGGGGGCCGAGCAGTACTTC.

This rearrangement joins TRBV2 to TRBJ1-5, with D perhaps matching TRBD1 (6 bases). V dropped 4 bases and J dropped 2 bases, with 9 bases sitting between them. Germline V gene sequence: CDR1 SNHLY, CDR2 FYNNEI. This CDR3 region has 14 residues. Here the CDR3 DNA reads TGTGCCAGCAGTGGGGGGGCTCGCAATCAGCCCCAGCATTTT. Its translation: CASSGGARNQPQHF.

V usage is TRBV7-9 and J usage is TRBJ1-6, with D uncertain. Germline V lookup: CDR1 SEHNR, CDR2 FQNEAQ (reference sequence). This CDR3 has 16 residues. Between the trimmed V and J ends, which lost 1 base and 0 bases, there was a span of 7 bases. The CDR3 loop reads CASSLGNPSYNSPLHF. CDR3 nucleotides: TGTGCCAGCAGCTTAGGGAATCCCTCCTATAATTCACCCCTCCACTTT.

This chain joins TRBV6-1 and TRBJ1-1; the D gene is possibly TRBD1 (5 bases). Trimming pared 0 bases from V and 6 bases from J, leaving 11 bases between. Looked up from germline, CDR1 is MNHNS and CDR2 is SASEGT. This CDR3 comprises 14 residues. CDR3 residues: CASSEAWGESEAFF. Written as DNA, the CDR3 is TGTGCCAGCAGTGAAGCGTGGGGCGAATCTGAAGCTTTCTTT.

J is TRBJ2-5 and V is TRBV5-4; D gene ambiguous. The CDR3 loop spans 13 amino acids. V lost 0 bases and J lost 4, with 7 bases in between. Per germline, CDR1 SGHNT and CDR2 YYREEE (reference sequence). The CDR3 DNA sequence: TGTGCCAGCAGCTTGGTAGGGCGAGAGACCCAGTACTTC. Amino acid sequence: CASSLVGRETQYF.

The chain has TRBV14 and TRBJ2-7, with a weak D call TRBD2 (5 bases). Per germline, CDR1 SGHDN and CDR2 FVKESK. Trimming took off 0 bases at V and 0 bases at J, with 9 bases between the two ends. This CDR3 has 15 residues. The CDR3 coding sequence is TGTGCCAGCAGCCAAGAATTGGGGAGCTCCTACGAGCAGTACTTC. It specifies CASSQELGSSYEQYF.

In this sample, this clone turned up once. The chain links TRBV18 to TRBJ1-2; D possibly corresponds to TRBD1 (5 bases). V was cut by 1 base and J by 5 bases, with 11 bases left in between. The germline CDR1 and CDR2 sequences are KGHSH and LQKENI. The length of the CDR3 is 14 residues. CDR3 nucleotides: TGTGCCAGCTCACCACGTGCAGGGAGGTATGGCTACACCTTC. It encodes CASSPRAGRYGYTF.

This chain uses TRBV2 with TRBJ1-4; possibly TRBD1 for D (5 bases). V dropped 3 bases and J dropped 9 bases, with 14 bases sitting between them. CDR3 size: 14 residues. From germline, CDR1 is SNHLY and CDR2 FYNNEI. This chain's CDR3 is CASSEFKGPQKLFF. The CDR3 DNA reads TGTGCCAGCAGTGAGTTCAAGGGGCCCCAAAAACTGTTTTTT.

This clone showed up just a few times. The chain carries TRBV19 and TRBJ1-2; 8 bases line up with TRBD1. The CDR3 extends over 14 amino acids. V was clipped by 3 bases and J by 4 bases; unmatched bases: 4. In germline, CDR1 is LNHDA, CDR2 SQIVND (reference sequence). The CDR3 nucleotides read TGTGCCAGTAGTATCTCTACAGGGGGCTATGGCTACACCTTC. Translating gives CASSISTGGYGYTF.

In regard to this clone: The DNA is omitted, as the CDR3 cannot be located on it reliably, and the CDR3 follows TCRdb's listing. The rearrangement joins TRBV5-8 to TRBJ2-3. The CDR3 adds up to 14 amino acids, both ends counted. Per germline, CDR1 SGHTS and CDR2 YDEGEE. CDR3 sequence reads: CASSFRGRTDTQYF.

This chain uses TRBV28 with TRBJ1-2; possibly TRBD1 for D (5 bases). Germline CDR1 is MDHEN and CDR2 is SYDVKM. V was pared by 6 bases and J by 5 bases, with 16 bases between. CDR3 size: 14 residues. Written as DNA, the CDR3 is TGTGCCAGCAGCTCGGGACGGACCCGATATGGCTACACCTTC. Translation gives CASSSGRTRYGYTF.

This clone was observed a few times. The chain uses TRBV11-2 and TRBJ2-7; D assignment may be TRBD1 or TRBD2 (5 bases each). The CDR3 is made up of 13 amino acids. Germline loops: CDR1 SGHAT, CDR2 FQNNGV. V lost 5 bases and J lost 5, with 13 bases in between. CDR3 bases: TGTGCCAGCAGCCTATGGGGGATGAACGAGCAGTACTTC. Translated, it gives CASSLWGMNEQYF.

The DNA for the CDR3 is TGTGCCAGCAGTTTAGGTCGGGAGATAGATACGCAGTATTTT. Translation gives CASSLGREIDTQYF. This rearrangement joins TRBV27 to TRBJ2-3; TRBD2 is a possible D gene (6 bases). Trimming removed 2 bases from V and 5 bases from J, with 11 bases in between. The CDR3 extends over 14 amino acids. From germline, CDR1 is MNHEY and CDR2 SMNVEV (reference sequence).

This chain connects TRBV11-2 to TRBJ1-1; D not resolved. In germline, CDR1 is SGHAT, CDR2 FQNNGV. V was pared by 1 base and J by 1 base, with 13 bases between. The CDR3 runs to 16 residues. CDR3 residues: CASSLGGWGGNTEAFF. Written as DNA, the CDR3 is TGTGCCAGCAGCTTAGGGGGTTGGGGAGGGAACACTGAAGCTTTCTTT.

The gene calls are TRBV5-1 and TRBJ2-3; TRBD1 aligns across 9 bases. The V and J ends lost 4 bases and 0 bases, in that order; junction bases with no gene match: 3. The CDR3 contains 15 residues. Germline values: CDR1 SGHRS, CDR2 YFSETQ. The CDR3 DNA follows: TGCGCCAGCAGCGCGGGACAGGGAAGCACAGATACGCAGTATTTT. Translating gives CASSAGQGSTDTQYF.

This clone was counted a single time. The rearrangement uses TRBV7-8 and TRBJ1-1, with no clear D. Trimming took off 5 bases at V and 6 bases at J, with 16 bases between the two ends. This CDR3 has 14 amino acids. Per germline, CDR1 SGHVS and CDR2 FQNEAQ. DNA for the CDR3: TGTGCCAGCAGCACCCGGACCGGGCAGCCTGAAGCTTTCTTT. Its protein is CASSTRTGQPEAFF.

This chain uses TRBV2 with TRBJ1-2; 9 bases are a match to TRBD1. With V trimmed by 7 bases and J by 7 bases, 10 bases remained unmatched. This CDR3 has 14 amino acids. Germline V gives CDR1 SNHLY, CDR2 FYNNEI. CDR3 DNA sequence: TGTGCCAGCACCCCCGGGACAGGGTTCTCTGGCTACACCTTC. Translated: CASTPGTGFSGYTF.

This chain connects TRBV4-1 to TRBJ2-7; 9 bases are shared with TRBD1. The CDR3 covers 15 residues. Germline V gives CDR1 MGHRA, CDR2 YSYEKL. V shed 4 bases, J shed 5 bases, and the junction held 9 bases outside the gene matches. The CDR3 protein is CASSPWTGVSNEQYF. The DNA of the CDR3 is TGCGCCAGCAGCCCCTGGACAGGGGTTAGCAACGAGCAGTACTTC.

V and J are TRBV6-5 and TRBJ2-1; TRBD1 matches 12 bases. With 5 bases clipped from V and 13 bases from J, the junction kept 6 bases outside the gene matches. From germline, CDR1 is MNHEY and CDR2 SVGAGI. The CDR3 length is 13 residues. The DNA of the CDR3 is TGTGCCAGCAGTACCCGGGACAGGGGGCACCAGTTCTTC. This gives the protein CASSTRDRGHQFF.

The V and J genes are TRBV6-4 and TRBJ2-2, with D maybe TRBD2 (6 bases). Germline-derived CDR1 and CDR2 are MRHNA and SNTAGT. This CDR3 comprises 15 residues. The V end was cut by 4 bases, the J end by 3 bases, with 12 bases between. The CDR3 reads CASSVYSGDTGELFF. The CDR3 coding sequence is TGTGCCAGCAGTGTATATAGCGGTGACACCGGGGAGCTGTTTTTT.

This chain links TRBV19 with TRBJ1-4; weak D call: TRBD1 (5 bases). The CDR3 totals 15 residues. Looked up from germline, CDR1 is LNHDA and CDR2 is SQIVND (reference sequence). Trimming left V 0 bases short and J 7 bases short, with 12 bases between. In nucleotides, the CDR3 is TGTGCCAGTAGTATAGACACCGGGACCACTGAAAAACTGTTTTTT. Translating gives CASSIDTGTTEKLFF. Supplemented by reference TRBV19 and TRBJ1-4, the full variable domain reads DGGITQSPKYLFRKEGQNVTLSCEQNLNHDAMYWYRQDPGQGLRLIYYSQIVNDFQKGDIAEGYSVSREKKESFPLTVTSAQKNPTAFYLCASSIDTGTTEKLFFGSGTQLSVL.

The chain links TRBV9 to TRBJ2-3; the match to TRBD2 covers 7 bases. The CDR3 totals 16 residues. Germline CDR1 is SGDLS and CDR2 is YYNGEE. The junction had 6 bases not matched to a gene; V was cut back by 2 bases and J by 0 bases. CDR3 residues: CASSVGTTGSTDTQYF. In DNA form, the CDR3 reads TGTGCCAGCAGCGTCGGGACTACCGGGAGCACAGATACGCAGTATTTT. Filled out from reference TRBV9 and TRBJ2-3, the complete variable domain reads DSGVTQTPKHLITATGQRVTLRCSPRSGDLSVYWYQQSLDQGLQFLIQYYNGEERAKGNILERFSAQQFPDLHSELNLSSLELGDSALYFCASSVGTTGSTDTQYFGPGTRLTVL.

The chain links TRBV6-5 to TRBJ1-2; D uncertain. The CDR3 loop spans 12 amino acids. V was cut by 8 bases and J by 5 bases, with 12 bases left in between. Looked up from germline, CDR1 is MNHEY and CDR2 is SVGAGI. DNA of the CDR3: TGTGCCAGCGCTGGCGGAGGTTATGGCTACACCTTC. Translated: CASAGGGYGYTF.

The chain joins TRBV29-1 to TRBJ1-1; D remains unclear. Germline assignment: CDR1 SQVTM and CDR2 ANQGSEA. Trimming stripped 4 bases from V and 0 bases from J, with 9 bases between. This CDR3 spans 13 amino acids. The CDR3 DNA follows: TGCAGCGTTGGTCCGGGGTTGAACACTGAAGCTTTCTTT. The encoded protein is CSVGPGLNTEAFF.

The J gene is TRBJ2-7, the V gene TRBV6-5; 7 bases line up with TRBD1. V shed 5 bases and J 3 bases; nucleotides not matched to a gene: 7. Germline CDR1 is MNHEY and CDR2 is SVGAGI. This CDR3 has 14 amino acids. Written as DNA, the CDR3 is TGTGCCAGCAGTACAGGACAGGTAGTCTACGAGCAGTACTTC. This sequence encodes CASSTGQVVYEQYF.

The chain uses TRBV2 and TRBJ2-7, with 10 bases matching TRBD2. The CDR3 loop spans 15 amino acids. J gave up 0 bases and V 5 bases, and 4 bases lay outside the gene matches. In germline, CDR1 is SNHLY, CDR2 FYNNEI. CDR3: CASSSSGSSSYEQYF. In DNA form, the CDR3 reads TGTGCCAGCAGTTCTAGCGGGAGTAGCTCCTACGAGCAGTACTTC.